This TCR beta chain was recorded in a study of cytotoxic CD8 clonotypes in ibrutinib-treated CLL. This CDR3 region has 15 residues. The germline CDR1 and CDR2 sequences are SGHNT and YYREEE (reference sequence). V trimming: 4 bases; J trimming: 3 bases; junction bases outside the gene matches: 10. Turning to this clone: Antigen specificity is unknown.

Study-level results: Sampling times differed between sustained-remission and progressing patients.

The table came from immunoSEQ multiplex PCR; TCRdb's copy has only in-frame clones and leaves some out. This table holds 250,000 to 350,000 clones, more than 70% found once. The source material was PBMCs, sampled at disease progression, from a patient treated with ibrutinib. The clonotype was recovered from a human donor with chronic lymphocytic leukemia. The rearrangement joins TRBV5-4 to TRBJ2-7, with 7 bases identical to TRBD1. The DNA for the CDR3 is TGTGCCAGCAGCGGGGGCGACAGGGCCCTCTACGAGCAGTACTTC. Encoded protein: CASSGGDRALYEQYF. The full variable domain, with the rest looked up from reference TRBV5-4 and TRBJ2-7, is ETGVTQSPTHLIKTRGQQVTLRCSSQSGHNTVSWYQQALGQGPQFIFQYYREEENGRGNFPPRFSGLQFPNYSSELNVNALELDDSALYLCASSGGDRALYEQYFGPGTRLTVT.